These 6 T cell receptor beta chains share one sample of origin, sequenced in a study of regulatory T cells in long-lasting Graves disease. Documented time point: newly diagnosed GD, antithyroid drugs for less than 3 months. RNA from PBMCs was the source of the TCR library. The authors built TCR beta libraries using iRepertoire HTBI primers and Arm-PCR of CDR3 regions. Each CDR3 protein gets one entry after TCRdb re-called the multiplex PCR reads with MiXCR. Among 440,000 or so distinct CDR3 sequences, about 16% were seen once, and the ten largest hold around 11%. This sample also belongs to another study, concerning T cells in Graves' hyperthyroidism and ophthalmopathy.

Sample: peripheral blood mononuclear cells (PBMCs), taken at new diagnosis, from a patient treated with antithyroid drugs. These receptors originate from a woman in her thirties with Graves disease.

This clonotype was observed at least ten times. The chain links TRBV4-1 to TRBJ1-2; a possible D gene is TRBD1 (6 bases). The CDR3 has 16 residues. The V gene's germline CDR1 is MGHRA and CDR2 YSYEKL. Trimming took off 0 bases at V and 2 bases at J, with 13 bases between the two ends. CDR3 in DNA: TGCGCCAGCAGCCAAGATGGAGACAGGCTCAACTATGGCTACACCTTC. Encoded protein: CASSQDGDRLNYGYTF.

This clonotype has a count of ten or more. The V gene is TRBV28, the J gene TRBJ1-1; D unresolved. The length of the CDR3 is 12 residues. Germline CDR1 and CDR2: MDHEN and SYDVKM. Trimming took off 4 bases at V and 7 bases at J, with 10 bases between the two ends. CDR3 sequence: CASSSADGEAFF. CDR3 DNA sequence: TGTGCCAGCAGTTCCGCGGACGGTGAAGCTTTCTTT.

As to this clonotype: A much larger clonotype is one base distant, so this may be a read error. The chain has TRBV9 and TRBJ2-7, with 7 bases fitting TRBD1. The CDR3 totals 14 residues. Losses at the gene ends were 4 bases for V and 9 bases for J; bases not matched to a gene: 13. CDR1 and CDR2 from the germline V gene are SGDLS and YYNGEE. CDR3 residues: CASSTRDRIHGQYF. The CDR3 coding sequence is TGTGCCAGCAGCACCCGGGACAGAATCCACGGGCAGTACTTC.

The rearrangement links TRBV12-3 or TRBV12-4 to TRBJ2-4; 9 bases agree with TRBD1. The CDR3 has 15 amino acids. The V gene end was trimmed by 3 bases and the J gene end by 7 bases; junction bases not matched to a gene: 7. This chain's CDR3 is CASSLRTGGRNIQYF. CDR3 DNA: TGTGCCAGCAGTTTGCGAACAGGGGGCAGGAACATTCAGTACTTC.

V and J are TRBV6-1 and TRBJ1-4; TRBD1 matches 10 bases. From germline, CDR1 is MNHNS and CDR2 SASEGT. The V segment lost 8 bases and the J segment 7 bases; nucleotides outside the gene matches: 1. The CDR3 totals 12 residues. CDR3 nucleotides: TGTGCCAGCCGGGACAGGGGTGAAAAACTGTTTTTT. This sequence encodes CASRDRGEKLFF.

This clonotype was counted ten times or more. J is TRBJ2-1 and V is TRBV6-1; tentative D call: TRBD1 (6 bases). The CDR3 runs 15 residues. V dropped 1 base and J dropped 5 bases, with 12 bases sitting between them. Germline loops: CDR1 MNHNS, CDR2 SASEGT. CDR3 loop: CASSEGRTAHNEQFF. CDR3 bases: TGTGCCAGCAGTGAAGGTAGGACAGCTCACAATGAGCAGTTCTTC.